The rows below give T cell receptor beta chains drawn from one sample of a study of T cell repertoires in cytomegalovirus infection. TCRdb analysed the reads with MiXCR anew, one entry per CDR3 protein. The table has around 710,000 distinct CDR3 sequences, about 27% seen once. For these receptors, no antigen is known. The sequencing here drew on cultured CD8+ T cells from PBMCs, taken from culture after CMV antigen stimulation. The receptor source for this set is a human donor in good health (CMV status not recorded). Some clones in this sample may be carry-over from other donors' samples. Both conserved end residues are part of each CDR3. The order of the fields is clone size, D gene, J gene, V gene, CDR3 protein, CDR3 DNA. D genes are given only for firm matches. Where a row states a size, it is once, few, many or the class of an expanded clone; other rows omit it.

-	-	TRBJ2-5	TRBV5-8	CASSLEWGVGETQYF	TGTGCCAGCAGCTTGGAATGGGGGGTAGGAGAGACCCAGTACTTC
-	-	TRBJ2-2	TRBV12-3/TRBV12-4	CASSARHGELFF	TGTGCCAGCAGTGCCCGGCACGGGGAGCTGTTTTTT
-	-	TRBJ2-7	TRBV6-5	CASSYSDNEQYF	TGTGCCAGCAGTTACTCGGACAACGAGCAGTACTTC
few	TRBD1	TRBJ2-2	TRBV29-1	CSVPSWTGTGARNPIAGELFF	TGCAGCGTCCCGAGCTGGACCGGGACAGGGGCCAGAAATCCAATCGCCGGGGAGCTGTTTTTT
few	-	TRBJ1-5	TRBV7-2	CASSPTVVGAQHF	TGTGCCAGCAGCCCTACGGTGGTGGGAGCCCAGCATTTT
-	-	TRBJ1-2	TRBV2	CASSGPGPRTSGYTF	TGTGCCAGCAGTGGACCGGGACCGAGGACCTCTGGCTACACCTTC
-	-	TRBJ1-2	TRBV7-6	CASSPSVGVNYGYTF	TGTGCCAGCAGCCCGTCCGTCGGAGTAAACTATGGCTACACCTTC
many	-	TRBJ2-4	TRBV20-1	CSAPARMVAKNIQYF	TGCAGTGCACCCGCCAGAATGGTGGCCAAAAACATTCAGTACTTC
many	-	TRBJ1-6	TRBV5-4	CASSPQLAGKERISPLHF	TGTGCCAGCAGCCCCCAGCTCGCCGGGAAAGAAAGGATTTCACCCCTCCACTTT
many	-	TRBJ2-1	TRBV7-2	CASSLVPSSSYNEQFF	TGTGCCAGCAGCTTAGTCCCCTCGAGCTCCTACAATGAGCAGTTCTTC
once	-	TRBJ1-1	TRBV19	CASSIRYNTEAFF	TGTGCCAGTAGTATTAGGTATAACACTGAAGCTTTCTTT
-	TRBD2	TRBJ2-1	TRBV7-4	CASSSNPGTSGGPGEQFF	TGTGCCAGCAGCTCCAACCCGGGGACTAGCGGGGGACCAGGTGAGCAGTTCTTC
-	-	TRBJ1-1	TRBV28	CASSTRTGKGEAFF	TGTGCCAGCAGTACCCGGACTGGTAAGGGTGAAGCTTTCTTT
many	-	TRBJ1-5	TRBV12-3/TRBV12-4	CASSLTGLGGNQPQHF	TGTGCCAGCAGCTTGACAGGTCTTGGAGGCAATCAGCCCCAGCATTTT
-	-	TRBJ1-5	TRBV9	CASSVAGVEYQPQHF	TGTGCCAGCAGCGTTGCGGGGGTTGAGTATCAGCCCCAGCATTTT
-	-	TRBJ2-3	TRBV27	CASSYSSGLTDTQYF	TGTGCCAGCAGTTATTCTTCGGGCCTCACAGATACGCAGTATTTT
-	-	TRBJ1-2	TRBV29-1	CSASTANYGYTF	TGCAGCGCCTCGACAGCTAACTATGGCTACACCTTC
few	-	TRBJ1-1	TRBV11-3	CASSLDGAMNTEAFF	TGTGCCAGCAGCTTAGATGGGGCCATGAACACTGAAGCTTTCTTT
once	TRBD2	TRBJ2-1	TRBV20-1	CSARATSGGVMISYNEQFF	TGCAGTGCTAGAGCAACTAGCGGGGGGGTGATGATCTCCTACAATGAGCAGTTCTTC
few	TRBD2	TRBJ2-1	TRBV7-6	CASSSRDYYNEQFF	TGTGCCAGCAGCTCTAGGGACTACTACAATGAGCAGTTCTTC
-	TRBD1	TRBJ1-2	TRBV27	CASSLSWTGVSGYTF	TGTGCCAGCAGTTTATCCTGGACAGGGGTGAGTGGCTACACCTTC
few	TRBD1	TRBJ1-1	TRBV5-1	CASSLSGTGYDVFLLNTEAFF	TGCGCCAGCAGCTTATCCGGGACAGGGTATGATGTATTTCTCTTAAACACTGAAGCTTTCTTT
many	TRBD2	TRBJ2-5	TRBV27	CASSPGTRVGRETQYF	TGTGCCAGCAGCCCCGGGACTAGAGTCGGGCGAGAGACCCAGTACTTC
-	-	TRBJ1-3	TRBV27	CASSFQGFWSGNTIYF	TGTGCCAGCAGTTTTCAAGGGTTTTGGTCTGGAAACACCATATATTTT
-	TRBD1	TRBJ1-4	TRBV27	CASSFQGEEEKLFF	TGTGCCAGCTCTTTCCAGGGGGAAGAAGAAAAACTGTTTTTT
few	TRBD2	TRBJ2-1	TRBV28	CASSSVLFPIAGSSYNEQFF	TGTGCCAGCAGTTCCGTCCTATTCCCGATAGCGGGGAGCTCCTACAATGAGCAGTTCTTC
-	TRBD1	TRBJ2-3	TRBV28	CASSLIGTGGPDLDTQYF	TGTGCCAGCAGTTTAATCGGGACAGGGGGCCCTGATCTAGATACGCAGTATTTT
many	TRBD2	TRBJ2-3	TRBV7-2	CASSSFLTSGVTDTQYF	TGTGCCAGCAGCTCCTTTCTGACTAGCGGGGTCACAGATACGCAGTATTTT
few	-	TRBJ2-5	TRBV4-3	CASSHSNSGRRETQYF	TGCGCCAGCAGCCATAGCAACTCAGGGCGCCGGGAGACCCAGTACTTC